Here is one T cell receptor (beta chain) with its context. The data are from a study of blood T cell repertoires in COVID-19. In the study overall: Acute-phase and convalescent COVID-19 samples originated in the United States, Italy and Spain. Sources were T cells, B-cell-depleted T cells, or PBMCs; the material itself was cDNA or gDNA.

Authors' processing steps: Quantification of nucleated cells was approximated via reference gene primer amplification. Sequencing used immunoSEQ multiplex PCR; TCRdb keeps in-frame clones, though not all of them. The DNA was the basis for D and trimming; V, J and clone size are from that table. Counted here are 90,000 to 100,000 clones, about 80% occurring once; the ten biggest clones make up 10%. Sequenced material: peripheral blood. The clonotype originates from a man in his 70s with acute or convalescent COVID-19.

The CDR3 region is CASSRFRDQPQHF. The CDR3 region has the DNA TGTGCCAGCAGCCGTTTCCGGGATCAGCCCCAGCATTTT. The gene calls are TRBV7-8 and TRBJ1-5; D ambiguous. The CDR3 has 13 residues. Germline values: CDR1 SGHVS, CDR2 FQNEAQ. The germline V and J ends were trimmed by 5 bases and 5 bases, with 10 bases remaining between them.